The clone carrying this T cell receptor (beta chain) is a singleton in its sample. Sequencing was done on patients that had shown CD8+CD57+ cell expansion by flow cytometry. These data are taken from a study of CD8+CD57+ T cells in acquired aplastic anemia. TCR beta VDJ and CDR3 profiles were obtained from a genomic DNA template. TCRdb called the reads again in MiXCR, with one record for every CDR3 protein. The table lists some 170,000 distinct CDR3 sequences, roughly 63% of them singletons, with under 45% in the top ten. The specimen sequenced was sorted CD4+, CD8+, or CD8+CD57+ T cells (not recorded which) from PBMCs. The TCR originated in a human donor with aplastic anemia.

CDR3 sequence: CATSRESQGGSNEKLFF. CDR3 nucleotide sequence: TGTGCCACCAGCAGAGAGTCTCAAGGAGGATCTAATGAAAAACTGTTTTTT. The rearrangement uses TRBV15 and TRBJ1-4; D is ambiguous. Looked up from germline, CDR1 is LNHNV and CDR2 is YYDKDF (reference sequence). The CDR3 is made up of 17 amino acids. With 0 bases removed from V and 3 bases from J, the gap between germline ends came to 14 bases.